This T cell receptor beta chain stems from a study of post-analysis software for immune sequencing data. Looking at the study overall: As for disease course, relapsing-remitting, secondary progressive and progressive-relapsing multiple sclerosis were all included. Notes on the study in general: Roughly 5 TRBV segments, including TRBV5-6, TRBV5-1 and TRBV20-1, were more frequent in patients than controls.

This clonotype was recorded at least ten times. Antigen specificity is unknown. Per germline, CDR1 SGHRS and CDR2 YFSETQ. Trimming cost V 6 bases and J 8 bases; bases outside gene matches: 11. This CDR3 is 15 amino acids long. Every TCR beta cDNA library bore unique molecular identifiers. TCRdb passed the PCR reads through MiXCR, listing each CDR3 protein once. The sample lists some 370,000 distinct CDR3 sequences, 30% to 45% occurring once. The sample was blood. The J gene is TRBJ1-2, the V gene TRBV5-1; the match to TRBD1 covers 12 bases. This receptor was identified in a girl aged 10-17 years with multiple sclerosis. The chain's CDR3 is CASTASGTGGKGYTF. The CDR3, as DNA: TGCGCCAGCACGGCGTCCGGGACAGGGGGCAAAGGCTACACCTTC.